Shown below are 10 T cell receptor beta chains from a single sample sequenced in a study of T-cell memory formation after mild COVID-19. TCRdb itself ran the 5' RACE reads through MiXCR, one entry per CDR3 protein. The sample records a few hundred thousand distinct CDR3 sequences, roughly a sixth being singletons. Material: PBMCs or a T cell subset sorted from them (not recorded which). These TCRs come from a man between 18 and 35 years old who had mild COVID-19 (a few samples of this study predate the infection). Cell type and time point are not known.

The CDR3 here is CASSWDRENIQYF. CDR3 nucleotides: TGTGCCAGCAGCTGGGACAGGGAAAACATTCAGTACTTC. V and J are TRBV7-2 and TRBJ2-4; 9 bases are shared with TRBD1. This CDR3 has 13 residues. Germline loops: CDR1 SGHTA, CDR2 FQGNSA. The V segment lost 4 bases and the J segment 5 bases; nucleotides outside the gene matches: 0.

Ten or more counts support this clonotype. This chain uses TRBV5-1 with TRBJ2-3, with 10 bases identical to TRBD2. V lost 0 bases, J lost 4 bases, and 5 bases stayed unmatched. The germline gives CDR1 SGHRS, CDR2 YFSETQ. CDR3 length equals 16 residues. The CDR3 DNA reads TGCGCCAGCAGCTTGGGCGCTAGCGGGGGATCAGATACGCAGTATTTT. As protein: CASSLGASGGSDTQYF.

The chain is built from TRBV5-1 and TRBJ2-3, with 8 bases aligning to TRBD2. The V gene's germline CDR1 is SGHRS and CDR2 YFSETQ. V lost 4 bases to trimming and J lost 4 bases; unmatched junction nucleotides: 14. The CDR3 covers 17 residues. CDR3 region: CASSSLGAGGVPDTQYF. The CDR3 nucleotides read TGCGCCAGCAGCAGCCTTGGGGCGGGGGGCGTTCCAGATACGCAGTATTTT.

This clonotype showed up many times. CDR3 residues: CASSLGTGPHNEQFF. The CDR3 DNA reads TGTGCCAGCAGCTTGGGGACAGGGCCCCACAATGAGCAGTTCTTC. The J gene is TRBJ2-1, the V gene TRBV5-5; 8 bases are a match to TRBD1. The CDR3 covers 15 residues. CDR1 is SGHKS and CDR2 is YYEKEE in the germline V gene (reference sequence). The ends lost 0 bases at V and 5 bases at J; junction bases unmatched: 4.

The sample holds a few counts of this clonotype. The chain employs TRBV7-6 and TRBJ1-4, with a possible D match to TRBD1 (6 bases). V lost 5 bases and J 7 bases, leaving 14 bases between the germline ends. The CDR3 runs to 14 residues. In germline, CDR1 is SGHVS, CDR2 FNYEAQ. This CDR3 reads CASSPAGGLEKLFF. The CDR3 region has the DNA TGTGCCAGCAGCCCCGCCGGGGGCCTTGAAAAACTGTTTTTT. Looking up the rest from reference TRBV7-6 and TRBJ1-4 gives the full variable domain: GAGVSQSPRYKVTKRGQDVALRCDPISGHVSLYWYRQALGQGPEFLTYFNYEAQQDKSGLPNDRFSAERPEGSISTLTIQRTEQRDSAMYRCASSPAGGLEKLFFGSGTQLSVL.

This clonotype was counted only a few times. The V call is TRBV4-1, the J call TRBJ1-1; D ambiguous. The V gene lost 2 bases and the J gene lost 1 base, with 2 bases spanning the gap. Germline V gene sequence: CDR1 MGHRA, CDR2 YSYEKL. The CDR3 is 12 amino acids. The CDR3 here is CASSQKNTEAFF. The CDR3 coding sequence is TGCGCCAGCAGCCAAAAGAACACTGAAGCTTTCTTT.

This clonotype has only a few counts. The CDR3 protein is CASSSQGARGTEAFF. The DNA for the CDR3 is TGCGCCAGCAGCTCACAGGGGGCGCGGGGTACTGAAGCTTTCTTT. This chain joins TRBV5-1 and TRBJ1-1; 9 bases align to TRBD1. This CDR3 is 15 amino acids long. Germline V lookup: CDR1 SGHRS, CDR2 YFSETQ. The ends lost 3 bases at V and 5 bases at J; junction bases unmatched: 8.

This clonotype was detected ten times or more. The rearrangement uses TRBV4-1 and TRBJ2-5; D might be TRBD1 (5 bases). The V end was cut by 1 base, the J end by 3 bases, with 6 bases between. The CDR3 extends over 13 amino acids. CDR1 MGHRA and CDR2 YSYEKL come from the germline V gene. The CDR3: CASSQVGEETQYF. DNA for the CDR3: TGCGCCAGCAGCCAAGTAGGGGAAGAGACCCAGTACTTC.

The chain combines TRBV20-1 with TRBJ1-5; D is perhaps TRBD1 (6 bases). The CDR3 loop spans 15 amino acids. Trimming stripped 0 bases from V and 6 bases from J, with 15 bases between. Germline CDR1 reads DFQATT; CDR2 reads SNEGSKA (reference sequence). The CDR3 DNA is TGCAGTGCTAGAGATGGTGGGGGGCGCGGTCAGCCCCAGCATTTT. Amino acid sequence: CSARDGGGRGQPQHF.

This clonotype came up a few times. The chain employs TRBV24-1 and TRBJ1-1, with D maybe TRBD1 (5 bases). In germline, CDR1 is KGHDR, CDR2 SFDVKD. The ends were cut back, 5 bases at V and 2 bases at J, with 11 bases in the middle. The CDR3 loop spans 14 amino acids. The CDR3 DNA reads TGTGCCACCAGTGGACCGGGGGTTAACACTGAAGCTTTCTTT. Its translation is CATSGPGVNTEAFF.